This T cell receptor beta chain was found in a study of shared clonotypes between healthy human individuals. This clone was detected only once. Assay: immunoSEQ multiplex PCR; the TCRdb copy retains only in-frame clones and omits some. Counted here are about 1.5 million clones, approximately 98% occurring once; the ten biggest clones make up roughly 0.45%. The specimen sequenced was naive CD4+ T cells sorted from blood. Subset described: CD45RA+ positively selected. This receptor was taken from a man aged 25-40 years in good health.

The CDR3 reads CASSETNRGPAPRGNEQFF. In DNA, the CDR3 is TGTGCCAGCAGTGAAACGAACAGGGGGCCAGCCCCACGGGGCAATGAGCAGTTCTTC. The genes are TRBV6-1 and TRBJ2-1; TRBD1 aligns across 9 bases. The CDR3 loop spans 19 amino acids. J lost 6 bases, V lost 2 bases, and 17 bases had no gene match. Germline CDR1 and CDR2: MNHNS and SASEGT.